Given below is one T cell receptor (beta chain) in context. Antigen specificity is unknown. The study separated CD4+ cells into CD45RA+ naive and CD45RA-negative memory subsets. This entry comes from a study of shared clonotypes between healthy human individuals. Overall study results and limits: Expectations were that clonotype sharing among donors would be affected by sequencing depth.

Libraries were prepared by immunoSEQ multiplex PCR; TCRdb keeps only in-frame clonotypes and omits some of them. Among 950,000 to 1,200,000 clones listed, approximately 75% were seen once. The sample taken for sequencing was memory CD4+ T cells from PBMCs. Subset given: CD45RA-negative fraction. This receptor was obtained from a man younger than 30 in good health. Some clones in this sample may be carry-over from other donors' samples.

CDR3 bases: TGTGCCAGCAGCTTGCGGTTTTCAGAGACCCAGTACTTC. It encodes CASSLRFSETQYF. This chain links TRBV11-2 with TRBJ2-5, with D hard to call. This CDR3 spans 13 amino acids. Germline V CDR1 and CDR2: SGHAT, FQNNGV. V was pared by 3 bases and J by 4 bases, with 9 bases between. The full variable domain, completed using reference TRBV11-2 and TRBJ2-5, is EAGVAQSPRYKIIEKRQSVAFWCNPISGHATLYWYQQILGQGPKLLIQFQNNGVVDDSQLPKDRFSAERLKGVDSTLKIQPAKLEDSAVYLCASSLRFSETQYFGPGTRLLVL.